Listed below are T cell receptor beta chains from one sample, sequenced in a study of blood T cell repertoires in COVID-19. Measured with immunoSEQ multiplex PCR; TCRdb has only the in-frame clones, and not every one. The sample yields about 170,000 clones, around 85% seen once. Sequencing used peripheral blood. The receptors were sampled from an older woman with COVID-19, enrolled during active disease. CDR3s include the opening cysteine and the closing phenylalanine or tryptophan. A D gene is named only where the DNA matches it firmly. Not all rows give a size; the values are once, few, many and, for expanded clones, a class.

D: .; J: TRBJ1-3; V: TRBV14; size: .; CDR3: CASSPFGRYSGNTIYF; DNA: TGTGCCAGCAGTCCCTTTGGGCGATACTCTGGAAACACCATATATTTT
D: TRBD2; J: TRBJ2-7; V: TRBV28; size: .; CDR3: CFYRPWSLAASSYEQYF; DNA: TGTTTCTATCGGCCTTGGTCGCTAGCGGCGAGCTCCTACGAGCAGTACTTC
D: .; J: TRBJ2-1; V: TRBV19; size: .; CDR3: CASSPSVNEQFF; DNA: TGTGCCAGTAGTCCTAGTGTGAATGAGCAGTTCTTC
D: .; J: TRBJ1-5; V: TRBV3-1/TRBV3-2; size: once; CDR3: CASSQNRGGVSNQPQHF; DNA: TGTGCCAGCAGCCAAAACCGAGGGGGGGTGAGCAATCAGCCCCAGCATTTT
D: TRBD1; J: TRBJ1-2; V: TRBV12-3/TRBV12-4; size: .; CDR3: CASRTGTGYTYTF; DNA: TGTGCCAGCAGAACCGGGACAGGGTACACCTACACCTTC
D: TRBD2; J: TRBJ2-7; V: TRBV5-5; size: .; CDR3: CASRYTSGTYEQYF; DNA: TGTGCCAGCAGGTACACTAGCGGAACCTACGAGCAGTACTTC
D: .; J: TRBJ1-5; V: TRBV27; size: once; CDR3: CASSLVLSNQPQHF; DNA: TGTGCCAGCAGCCTAGTTTTGAGCAATCAGCCCCAGCATTTT
D: TRBD1; J: TRBJ1-4; V: TRBV18; size: .; CDR3: CASSRGGEGEKLFF; DNA: TGTGCCAGCTCACGAGGGGGCGAGGGTGAAAAACTGTTTTTT
D: .; J: TRBJ1-1; V: TRBV24-1; size: .; CDR3: CATSVSRVAFF; DNA: TGTGCCACCAGTGTGAGCAGGGTCGCTTTCTTT
D: .; J: TRBJ2-5; V: TRBV9; size: .; CDR3: CASSPREVQETQYF; DNA: TGTGCCAGCAGCCCGAGAGAAGTCCAAGAGACCCAGTACTTC
D: TRBD1; J: TRBJ1-2; V: TRBV11-2; size: .; CDR3: CASSTTGTAIYGYTF; DNA: TGTGCCAGCAGCACAACCGGGACAGCCATCTATGGCTACACCTTC
D: TRBD1; J: TRBJ2-7; V: TRBV28; size: .; CDR3: CASRTKGGTGGNEQYF; DNA: TGTGCCAGCAGGACAAAAGGCGGGACAGGGGGCAACGAGCAGTACTTC
D: TRBD1; J: TRBJ2-1; V: TRBV28; size: .; CDR3: CASWDRGHYNEQFF; DNA: TGTGCCAGTTGGGACAGGGGGCACTACAATGAGCAGTTCTTC
D: TRBD1; J: TRBJ1-4; V: TRBV24-1; size: .; CDR3: CATSEAGTVNEKLFF; DNA: TGTGCCACCAGTGAGGCCGGGACAGTTAATGAAAAACTGTTTTTT
D: TRBD1; J: TRBJ1-5; V: TRBV28; size: .; CDR3: CASTAGTGGYQPQHF; DNA: TGTGCCAGCACCGCCGGAACAGGGGGCTACCAGCCCCAGCATTTT
D: TRBD1; J: TRBJ2-2; V: TRBV6-4; size: .; CDR3: CASSSFAGGNTGELFF; DNA: TGTGCCAGCAGTTCCTTTGCAGGGGGTAACACCGGGGAGCTGTTTTTT
D: TRBD2; J: TRBJ2-1; V: TRBV11-2; size: .; CDR3: CASSLAPRGRASEQFF; DNA: TGTGCCAGCAGCTTAGCGCCCCGCGGGAGGGCCAGCGAGCAGTTCTTC
D: .; J: TRBJ2-7; V: TRBV7-5; size: .; CDR3: CARSSRTRTFYEQYF; DNA: TGTGCCAGAAGCTCTAGGACACGGACCTTCTACGAGCAGTACTTC
D: .; J: TRBJ2-7; V: TRBV5-5; size: .; CDR3: CASSLYGTSYEQYF; DNA: TGTGCCAGCAGCTTATATGGCACCTCCTACGAGCAGTACTTC
D: .; J: TRBJ1-2; V: TRBV25-1; size: once; CDR3: CATTGIGSGGYTF; DNA: TGTGCCACAACAGGGATAGGCTCCGGTGGCTACACCTTC
D: .; J: TRBJ2-1; V: TRBV30; size: .; CDR3: CAWSGGSWDNEQFF; DNA: TGTGCCTGGAGTGGGGGCAGCTGGGACAATGAGCAGTTCTTC
D: .; J: TRBJ2-2; V: TRBV12-3/TRBV12-4; size: .; CDR3: CASTPSGELFF; DNA: TGTGCCAGCACCCCTTCCGGGGAGCTGTTTTTT
D: .; J: TRBJ2-7; V: TRBV11-2; size: .; CDR3: CASSFPGVGEQYF; DNA: TGTGCCAGCAGCTTCCCGGGAGTGGGCGAGCAGTACTTC
D: TRBD1; J: TRBJ2-3; V: TRBV28; size: .; CDR3: CASAGAGTGYGDTQYF; DNA: TGTGCCAGCGCCGGCGCCGGGACAGGGTATGGAGATACGCAGTATTTT
D: TRBD1; J: TRBJ1-2; V: TRBV24-1; size: .; CDR3: CATSGGGQAYGYTF; DNA: TGTGCCACCAGTGGGGGGGGACAGGCCTATGGCTACACCTTC
D: .; J: TRBJ1-3; V: TRBV21-1; size: .; CDR3: CASRLDREGGNTIYF; DNA: TGTGCCAGCAGATTGGACAGGGAGGGTGGAAACACCATATATTTT
D: TRBD1; J: TRBJ1-1; V: TRBV19; size: .; CDR3: CASTSGTGPGDTEAFF; DNA: TGTGCCAGTACTTCCGGGACAGGCCCAGGGGACACTGAAGCTTTCTTT
D: .; J: TRBJ1-5; V: TRBV4-2; size: .; CDR3: CASSQAIGDSNQPQHF; DNA: TGTGCCAGCAGCCAAGCTATAGGAGATAGCAATCAGCCCCAGCATTTT
D: TRBD2; J: TRBJ2-3; V: TRBV6-4; size: few; CDR3: CASALAGGGPDTQYF; DNA: TGTGCCAGCGCTCTAGCGGGAGGAGGACCAGATACGCAGTATTTT
D: TRBD1; J: TRBJ2-7; V: TRBV7-9; size: .; CDR3: CASSLVGDRDYEQYF; DNA: TGTGCCAGCAGCTTAGTAGGTGACAGGGACTACGAGCAGTACTTC
D: TRBD2; J: TRBJ2-2; V: TRBV6-5; size: .; CDR3: CASSYSGGLASGELFF; DNA: TGTGCCAGCAGTTACTCGGGCGGACTAGCCTCCGGGGAGCTGTTTTTT
D: TRBD2; J: TRBJ2-1; V: TRBV4-1; size: .; CDR3: CASSQKDISGSSNEQFF; DNA: TGCGCCAGCAGCCAGAAGGACATTAGCGGGAGTAGCAATGAGCAGTTCTTC
D: .; J: TRBJ2-3; V: TRBV21-1; size: once; CDR3: CASPGLADIRSTDTQYF; DNA: TGTGCCAGCCCCGGACTAGCCGACATCCGTAGCACAGATACGCAGTATTTT
D: TRBD1; J: TRBJ1-6; V: TRBV5-4; size: .; CDR3: CASSPQPGGSAGNSPLHF; DNA: TGTGCCAGCAGCCCCCAACCAGGGGGCAGTGCGGGGAATTCACCCCTCCACTTT
D: TRBD2; J: TRBJ2-1; V: TRBV14; size: .; CDR3: CASPTSASSYNEQFF; DNA: TGTGCCAGCCCGACTAGCGCCAGCTCCTACAATGAGCAGTTCTTC
D: TRBD2; J: TRBJ2-7; V: TRBV11-3; size: .; CDR3: CASSLGRESYEQYF; DNA: TGTGCCAGCAGCTTAGGGCGGGAGTCCTACGAGCAGTACTTC
D: TRBD1; J: TRBJ1-4; V: TRBV19; size: few; CDR3: CASSRSGGSNEKLFF; DNA: TGTGCCAGTAGTAGATCAGGGGGCTCTAATGAAAAACTGTTTTTT
D: .; J: TRBJ1-5; V: TRBV19; size: .; CDR3: CASSMGGFSNQPQHF; DNA: TGTGCCAGTAGTATGGGAGGGTTTAGCAATCAGCCCCAGCATTTT
D: .; J: TRBJ2-7; V: TRBV19; size: few; CDR3: CASKRNHGWADEQYF; DNA: TGTGCCAGTAAGCGGAACCATGGGTGGGCGGACGAGCAGTACTTC
D: TRBD1; J: TRBJ1-2; V: TRBV7-9; size: .; CDR3: CASSLMRQGAGGYTF; DNA: TGTGCCAGCAGCTTAATGCGACAGGGGGCAGGTGGCTACACCTTC
D: .; J: TRBJ1-3; V: TRBV6-5; size: few; CDR3: CASSRGSRSGNTIYF; DNA: TGTGCCAGCAGCCGCGGGAGTCGCTCTGGAAACACCATATATTTT
D: .; J: TRBJ1-5; V: TRBV27; size: .; CDR3: CASSLSGAYNQPQHF; DNA: TGTGCCAGCAGTTTATCGGGGGCCTACAATCAGCCCCAGCATTTT
D: .; J: TRBJ1-1; V: TRBV5-1; size: .; CDR3: CASSPKTGVNTEAFF; DNA: TGCGCCAGCAGCCCAAAGACAGGAGTGAACACTGAAGCTTTCTTT
D: .; J: TRBJ1-6; V: TRBV27; size: .; CDR3: CASSWGVLNSPLHF; DNA: TGTGCCAGCAGCTGGGGGGTCCTTAATTCACCCCTCCACTTT
D: .; J: TRBJ1-2; V: TRBV27; size: .; CDR3: CASRVQGSNYGYTF; DNA: TGTGCCAGCAGAGTACAGGGTTCTAACTATGGCTACACCTTC
D: TRBD1; J: TRBJ1-1; V: TRBV15; size: .; CDR3: CATSRRRQGMNTEAFF; DNA: TGTGCCACCAGCAGGAGACGACAGGGGATGAACACTGAAGCTTTCTTT
D: TRBD2; J: TRBJ2-6; V: TRBV9; size: once; CDR3: CASSPRLAGGSGANVLTF; DNA: TGTGCCAGCAGCCCACGACTAGCGGGAGGGTCCGGGGCCAACGTCCTGACTTTC
D: .; J: TRBJ2-7; V: TRBV20-1; size: .; CDR3: CSATIPYEQYF; DNA: TGCAGTGCCACAATTCCCTACGAGCAGTACTTC
D: TRBD2; J: TRBJ2-7; V: TRBV14; size: once; CDR3: CASSPLAGFDYEQYF; DNA: TGTGCCAGCAGCCCACTAGCGGGATTTGACTACGAGCAGTACTTC
D: TRBD1; J: TRBJ2-7; V: TRBV7-8; size: .; CDR3: CASSLWTGGVYLAYEQYF; DNA: TGTGCCAGCAGCCTATGGACAGGGGGTGTGTATTTGGCCTACGAGCAGTACTTC
D: TRBD2; J: TRBJ2-1; V: TRBV5-1; size: once; CDR3: CASSLGGTSGTFRGGEQFF; DNA: TGCGCCAGCAGCTTAGGGGGGACTAGCGGGACTTTTAGAGGTGGTGAGCAGTTCTTC
D: .; J: TRBJ1-5; V: TRBV28; size: .; CDR3: CASTGLGQPQHF; DNA: TGTGCCAGCACGGGGTTGGGGCAGCCCCAGCATTTT
D: TRBD2; J: TRBJ2-1; V: TRBV29-1; size: .; CDR3: CSVEDTGASGYNEQFF; DNA: TGCAGCGTTGAAGATACGGGCGCTAGCGGATACAATGAGCAGTTCTTC
D: .; J: TRBJ1-2; V: TRBV14; size: .; CDR3: CASSPDTTNYGYTF; DNA: TGTGCCAGCAGCCCCGATACAACTAACTATGGCTACACCTTC
D: .; J: TRBJ1-1; V: TRBV7-2; size: once; CDR3: CASSLEFKNTEAFF; DNA: TGTGCCAGCAGCTTAGAATTCAAGAACACTGAAGCTTTCTTT
D: .; J: TRBJ1-2; V: TRBV6-2/TRBV6-3; size: .; CDR3: CASSYSTGQTPPYGYTF; DNA: TGTGCCAGCAGTTACTCGACAGGACAAACCCCCCCCTATGGCTACACCTTC
D: TRBD2; J: TRBJ2-2; V: TRBV6-5; size: .; CDR3: CASSYSILAATGELFF; DNA: TGTGCCAGCAGTTACTCGATCCTAGCGGCCACCGGGGAGCTGTTTTTT
D: .; J: TRBJ2-3; V: TRBV20-1; size: once; CDR3: CSALTGDTQYF; DNA: TGCAGTGCTTTGACAGGAGATACGCAGTATTTT
D: .; J: TRBJ2-1; V: TRBV5-1; size: .; CDR3: CASSPGTNEQFF; DNA: TGCGCCAGCAGCCCGGGGACTAATGAGCAGTTCTTC
D: TRBD1; J: TRBJ1-6; V: TRBV7-3; size: .; CDR3: CASSLGQGYGSPLHF; DNA: TGTGCCAGCAGCCTGGGACAGGGGTATGGCTCACCCCTCCACTTT